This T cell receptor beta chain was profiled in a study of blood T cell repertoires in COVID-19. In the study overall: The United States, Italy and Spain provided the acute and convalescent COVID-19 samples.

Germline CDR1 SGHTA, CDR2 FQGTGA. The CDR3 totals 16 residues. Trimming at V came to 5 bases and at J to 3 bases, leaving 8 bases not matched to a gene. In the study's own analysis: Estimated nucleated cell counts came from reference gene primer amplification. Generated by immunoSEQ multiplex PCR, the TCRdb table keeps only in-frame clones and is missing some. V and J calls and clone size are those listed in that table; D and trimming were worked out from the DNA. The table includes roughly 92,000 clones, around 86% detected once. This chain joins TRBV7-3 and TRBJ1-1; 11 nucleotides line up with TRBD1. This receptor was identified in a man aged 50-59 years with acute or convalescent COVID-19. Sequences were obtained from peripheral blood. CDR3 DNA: TGTGCCAGCAGCCCAGGACAGGGGGCGAAATACACTGAAGCTTTCTTT. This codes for CASSPGQGAKYTEAFF.